What follows are 23 T cell receptor beta chains derived from one specimen sequenced in a study of naive CD8 T cells in extremely preterm neonates. General study points: Preterm infants showed shorter CDR3s, fewer N additions and less trimming than older groups.

Sequencing used immunoSEQ multiplex PCR; TCRdb keeps in-frame clones, though not all of them. The data show more than 20,000 clones, around 89% seen once. For these receptors, no antigen is known. Extremely preterm births at roughly 23-28 weeks of gestation supplied the samples. Sequencing input: naive CD8+ T cells from cord blood. The source of these receptors is a boy who was born preterm.

This chain connects TRBV5-4 to TRBJ2-5, with a tentative D call TRBD1 (6 bases). This CDR3 is 14 amino acids long. Per germline, CDR1 SGHNT and CDR2 YYREEE (reference sequence). Trimming removed 0 bases from V and 2 bases from J, with 8 bases in between. The DNA of the CDR3 is TGTGCCAGCAGCTTGGGGGGACAACAAGAGACCCAGTACTTC. Translating it yields CASSLGGQQETQYF.

This clone was picked up a small number of times. The rearrangement uses TRBV4-1 and TRBJ1-2; 8 positions match TRBD1. The V and J ends lost 1 base and 2 bases, in that order; junction bases with no gene match: 6. The CDR3 sequence is 16 residues long. Germline V lookup: CDR1 MGHRA, CDR2 YSYEKL. The CDR3 sequence is CASSQVGTGDNYGYTF. CDR3 nucleotides: TGCGCCAGCAGCCAAGTCGGGACAGGTGACAACTATGGCTACACCTTC.

The rearrangement joins TRBV15 to TRBJ2-3, with D maybe TRBD2 (6 bases). V dropped 8 bases and J dropped 4 bases, with 7 bases sitting between them. The CDR3 runs to 11 residues. In germline, CDR1 is LNHNV, CDR2 YYDKDF (reference sequence). CDR3 protein: CATLASDTQYF. The CDR3 DNA follows: TGTGCCACCCTAGCGTCAGATACGCAGTATTTT.

As concerns this clone: Other nucleotide sequences from this sample produce the same CDR3. The chain links TRBV27 to TRBJ2-7, with 11 bases aligning to TRBD1. In germline, CDR1 is MNHEY, CDR2 SMNVEV (reference sequence). The CDR3 is 15 amino acids. With V trimmed by 3 bases and J by 3 bases, 4 bases remained unmatched. CDR3 region: CASSLSGTGGYEQYF. CDR3 DNA: TGTGCCAGCAGTTTGTCCGGGACAGGGGGCTACGAGCAGTACTTC.

V is TRBV5-1 and J is TRBJ2-1; TRBD2 matches at 10 bases. The CDR3 loop spans 15 amino acids. V lost 6 bases and J lost 2; bases outside the gene matches: 5. CDR1 and CDR2 (germline): SGHRS, YFSETQ. CDR3 bases: TGCGCCAGCACGCATAGCGGGGGGCCCTACAATGAGCAGTTCTTC. Its protein is CASTHSGGPYNEQFF.

The J gene is TRBJ1-1, the V gene TRBV19; no clear D. CDR3 length: 13 amino acids. Trimming pared 1 base from V and 0 bases from J, leaving 3 bases between. CDR1 is LNHDA, CDR2 SQIVND, per germline (reference sequence). The CDR3 sequence is CASSIGVNTEAFF. The CDR3 DNA reads TGTGCCAGTAGTATAGGGGTGAACACTGAAGCTTTCTTT.

The rearrangement joins TRBV7-3 to TRBJ2-5, with 12 nucleotides matching TRBD2. CDR3 size: 15 residues. Trimming at V came to 4 bases and at J to 2 bases, leaving 2 bases not matched to a gene. Germline V CDR1 and CDR2: SGHTA, FQGTGA. Written as DNA, the CDR3 is TGTGCCAGCAGCTCTAGCGGGGGGGCGCAAGAGACCCAGTACTTC. Translated, it gives CASSSSGGAQETQYF.

V gene TRBV9 combines with J gene TRBJ1-2; 7 bases are a match to TRBD1. Germline CDR1 reads SGDLS; CDR2 reads YYNGEE. V lost 0 bases, J lost 0 bases, and 2 bases stayed unmatched. CDR3 length: 15 residues. In DNA, the CDR3 is TGTGCCAGCAGCGTAGGCCAGGGGGCTAACTATGGCTACACCTTC. Translation gives CASSVGQGANYGYTF. The variable domain in full, with the rest retrieved from reference TRBV9 and TRBJ1-2, is DSGVTQTPKHLITATGQRVTLRCSPRSGDLSVYWYQQSLDQGLQFLIQYYNGEERAKGNILERFSAQQFPDLHSELNLSSLELGDSALYFCASSVGQGANYGYTFGSGTRLTVV.

The J gene is TRBJ2-2, the V gene TRBV20-1; D unclear. Germline V gives CDR1 DFQATT, CDR2 SNEGSKA (reference sequence). The V end was cut by 7 bases, the J end by 7 bases, with 1 base between. The CDR3 has 8 residues. CDR3 nucleotide sequence: TGCAGTGGCGGGGAGCTGTTTTTT. It encodes CSGGELFF.

The rearrangement links TRBV9 to TRBJ2-3; 7 nucleotides line up with TRBD2. The CDR3 extends over 15 amino acids. Germline V gene data show CDR1 as SGDLS and CDR2 as YYNGEE. With V trimmed by 4 bases and J by 4 bases, 9 bases remained unmatched. The CDR3 protein is CASSQERTSSDTQYF. The CDR3 DNA reads as TGTGCCAGCAGCCAAGAGAGGACTAGTTCAGATACGCAGTATTTT.

This clone was observed a single time. The rearrangement links TRBV6-1 to TRBJ1-5, with TRBD1 matching 9 bases. Germline-derived CDR1 and CDR2 are MNHNS and SASEGT. V lost 4 bases to trimming and J lost 0 bases; unmatched junction nucleotides: 4. The CDR3 has 16 amino acids. This chain's CDR3 is CASSGGQGYSNQPQHF. The CDR3 nucleotides are TGTGCCAGCAGTGGGGGACAGGGATATAGCAATCAGCCCCAGCATTTT.

The V gene is TRBV6-6, the J gene TRBJ2-5, with 10 nucleotides matching TRBD2. V trimming: 5 bases; J trimming: 4 bases; junction bases outside the gene matches: 1. This CDR3 has 13 amino acids. Germline V gene sequence: CDR1 MNHNY, CDR2 SVGAGI (reference sequence). The CDR3 nucleotides read TGTGCCAGCAGTAGCGGGGGGGCAGAGACCCAGTACTTC. Protein sequence: CASSSGGAETQYF.

This chain joins TRBV30 and TRBJ1-2; 10 nucleotides align to TRBD1. Germline loops: CDR1 GTSNPN, CDR2 SVGIG (reference sequence). The CDR3 totals 11 residues. Trimming removed 7 bases from V and 5 bases from J; junction bases left unmatched: 1. CDR3 region: CALDRGYGYTF. In DNA, the CDR3 is TGTGCCTTGGACAGGGGGTATGGCTACACCTTC. Based on the CDR3 plus reference TRBV30 and TRBJ1-2, the full variable domain is SQTIHQWPATLVQPVGSPLSLECTVEGTSNPNLYWYRQAAGRGLQLLFYSVGIGQISSEVPQNLSASRPQDRQFILSSKKLLLSDSGFYLCALDRGYGYTFGSGTRLTVV.

The CDR3 nucleotides read TGTGCCAGCAGCTTAGGGTGGGGAGCGGGGGGAACAGATACGCAGTATTTT. Protein sequence: CASSLGWGAGGTDTQYF. The V and J genes are TRBV7-8 and TRBJ2-3; 9 positions match TRBD2. CDR1 and CDR2 (germline): SGHVS, FQNEAQ. V lost 1 base, J lost 3 bases, and 8 bases stayed unmatched. The CDR3 runs to 17 residues.

Here the CDR3 reads CASSPGTSGYSEQFF. The CDR3, as DNA: TGTGCCAGCAGTCCAGGGACTAGCGGCTATAGTGAGCAGTTCTTC. This rearrangement joins TRBV27 to TRBJ2-1; TRBD2 matches at 11 bases. This CDR3 contains 15 residues. The germline V gene has CDR1 MNHEY and CDR2 SMNVEV (reference sequence). The V gene end was trimmed by 5 bases and the J gene end by 9 bases; junction bases not matched to a gene: 9.

The rearrangement joins TRBV7-2 to TRBJ2-5; D is ambiguous. Trimming removed 6 bases from V and 1 base from J, with 9 bases in between. The CDR3 runs 13 residues. The germline CDR1 and CDR2 sequences are SGHTA and FQGNSA. CDR3 in DNA: TGTGCCAGCAGGGCGGTCTTCCAAGAGACCCAGTACTTC. Amino acid sequence: CASRAVFQETQYF.

This chain links TRBV7-9 with TRBJ2-7; 11 bases map to TRBD1. CDR3 size: 15 residues. CDR1 and CDR2 from the germline V gene are SEHNR and FQNEAQ (reference sequence). V lost 4 bases and J lost 2; bases outside the gene matches: 4. CDR3 protein: CASSSPGQGAYEQYF. The CDR3 bases are TGTGCCAGCAGCTCTCCGGGACAGGGGGCCTACGAGCAGTACTTC.

This chain connects TRBV7-9 to TRBJ1-2, with 9 bases aligning to TRBD1. Germline-derived CDR1 and CDR2 are SEHNR and FQNEAQ (reference sequence). The length of the CDR3 is 15 residues. The ends lost 5 bases at V and 3 bases at J; junction bases unmatched: 7. CDR3 residues: CASSLDWTGDYGYTF. The CDR3 nucleotides are TGTGCCAGCAGCCTAGATTGGACAGGGGACTATGGCTACACCTTC.

The chain joins TRBV4-1 to TRBJ2-5; D might be TRBD1 (5 bases). Germline CDR1 MGHRA, CDR2 YSYEKL. The CDR3 is 15 residues long. V was cut by 1 base and J by 2 bases, with 11 bases left in between. CDR3 loop: CASSQGTGQQETQYF. As DNA, the CDR3 is TGCGCCAGCAGCCAAGGTACTGGACAACAAGAGACCCAGTACTTC.

This clone was counted once. The rearrangement links TRBV6-5 to TRBJ2-3; D is unresolved. V was trimmed by 3 bases and J by 3 bases, leaving 7 bases between them. Germline assignment: CDR1 MNHEY and CDR2 SVGAGI. This CDR3 contains 13 residues. The CDR3 here is CASSYRQTDTQYF. The CDR3 coding sequence is TGTGCCAGCAGTTATAGACAAACAGATACGCAGTATTTT.

This chain connects TRBV1 to TRBJ1-5. TRBV1 is listed as a pseudogene. The CDR3 has 17 amino acids. The DNA for the CDR3 is TGCACCAGCAGCCAATGTCCCCACCGGGACAGCAATCAGCCCCAGCATTTT. It specifies CTSSQCPHRDSNQPQHF.

A single count supports this clone. V and J are TRBV19 and TRBJ2-3; no clear D gene. The CDR3 totals 12 residues. The V end was cut by 3 bases, the J end by 1 base, with 2 bases between. From germline, CDR1 is LNHDA and CDR2 SQIVND (reference sequence). DNA of the CDR3: TGTGCCAGTAGTATGGGCACAGATACGCAGTATTTT. It codes for CASSMGTDTQYF.

The chain employs TRBV9 and TRBJ2-7, with TRBD1 matching over 10 bases. Germline lookup yields CDR1 SGDLS and CDR2 YYNGEE. The CDR3 contains 15 residues. The V and J ends lost 4 bases and 2 bases, in that order; junction bases with no gene match: 6. The CDR3 sequence is CASSPTGTGAYEQYF. CDR3 DNA: TGTGCCAGCAGCCCCACCGGGACAGGGGCCTACGAGCAGTACTTC.